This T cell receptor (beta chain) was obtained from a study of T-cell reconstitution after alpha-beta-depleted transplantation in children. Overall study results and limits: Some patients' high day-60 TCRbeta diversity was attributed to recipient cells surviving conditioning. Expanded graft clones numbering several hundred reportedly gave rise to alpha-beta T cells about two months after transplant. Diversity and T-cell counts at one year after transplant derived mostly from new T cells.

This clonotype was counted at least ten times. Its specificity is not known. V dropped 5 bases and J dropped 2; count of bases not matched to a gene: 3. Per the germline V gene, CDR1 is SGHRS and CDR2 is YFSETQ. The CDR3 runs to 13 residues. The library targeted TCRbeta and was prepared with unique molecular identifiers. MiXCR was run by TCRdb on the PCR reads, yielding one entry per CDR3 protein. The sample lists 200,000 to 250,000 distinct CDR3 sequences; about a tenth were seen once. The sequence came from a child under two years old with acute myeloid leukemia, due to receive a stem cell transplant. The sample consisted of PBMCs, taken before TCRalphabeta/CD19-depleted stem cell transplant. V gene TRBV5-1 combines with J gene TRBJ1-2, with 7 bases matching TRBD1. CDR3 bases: TGCGCCAGCAGGCCGACAGGGAACTATGGCTACACCTTC. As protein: CASRPTGNYGYTF. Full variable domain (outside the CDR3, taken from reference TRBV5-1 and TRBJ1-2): KAGVTQTPRYLIKTRGQQVTLSCSPISGHRSVSWYQQTPGQGLQFLFEYFSETQRNKGNFPGRFSGRQFSNSRSEMNVSTLELGDSALYLCASRPTGNYGYTFGSGTRLTVV.